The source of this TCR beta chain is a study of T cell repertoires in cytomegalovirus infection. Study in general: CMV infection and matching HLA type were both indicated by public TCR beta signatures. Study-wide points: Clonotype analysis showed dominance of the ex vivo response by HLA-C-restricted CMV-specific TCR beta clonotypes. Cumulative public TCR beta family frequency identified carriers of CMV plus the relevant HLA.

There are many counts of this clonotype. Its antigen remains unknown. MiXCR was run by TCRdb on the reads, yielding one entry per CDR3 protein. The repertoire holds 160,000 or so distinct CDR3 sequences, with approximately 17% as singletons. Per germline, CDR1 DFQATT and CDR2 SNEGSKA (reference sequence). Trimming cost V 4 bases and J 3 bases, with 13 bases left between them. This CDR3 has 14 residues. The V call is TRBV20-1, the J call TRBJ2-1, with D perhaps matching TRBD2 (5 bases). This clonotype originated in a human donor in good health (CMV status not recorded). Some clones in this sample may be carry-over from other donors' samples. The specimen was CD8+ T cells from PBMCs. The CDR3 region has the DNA TGCAGTGCTACAGGACTGGACCTCTACAATGAGCAGTTCTTC. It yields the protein CSATGLDLYNEQFF.